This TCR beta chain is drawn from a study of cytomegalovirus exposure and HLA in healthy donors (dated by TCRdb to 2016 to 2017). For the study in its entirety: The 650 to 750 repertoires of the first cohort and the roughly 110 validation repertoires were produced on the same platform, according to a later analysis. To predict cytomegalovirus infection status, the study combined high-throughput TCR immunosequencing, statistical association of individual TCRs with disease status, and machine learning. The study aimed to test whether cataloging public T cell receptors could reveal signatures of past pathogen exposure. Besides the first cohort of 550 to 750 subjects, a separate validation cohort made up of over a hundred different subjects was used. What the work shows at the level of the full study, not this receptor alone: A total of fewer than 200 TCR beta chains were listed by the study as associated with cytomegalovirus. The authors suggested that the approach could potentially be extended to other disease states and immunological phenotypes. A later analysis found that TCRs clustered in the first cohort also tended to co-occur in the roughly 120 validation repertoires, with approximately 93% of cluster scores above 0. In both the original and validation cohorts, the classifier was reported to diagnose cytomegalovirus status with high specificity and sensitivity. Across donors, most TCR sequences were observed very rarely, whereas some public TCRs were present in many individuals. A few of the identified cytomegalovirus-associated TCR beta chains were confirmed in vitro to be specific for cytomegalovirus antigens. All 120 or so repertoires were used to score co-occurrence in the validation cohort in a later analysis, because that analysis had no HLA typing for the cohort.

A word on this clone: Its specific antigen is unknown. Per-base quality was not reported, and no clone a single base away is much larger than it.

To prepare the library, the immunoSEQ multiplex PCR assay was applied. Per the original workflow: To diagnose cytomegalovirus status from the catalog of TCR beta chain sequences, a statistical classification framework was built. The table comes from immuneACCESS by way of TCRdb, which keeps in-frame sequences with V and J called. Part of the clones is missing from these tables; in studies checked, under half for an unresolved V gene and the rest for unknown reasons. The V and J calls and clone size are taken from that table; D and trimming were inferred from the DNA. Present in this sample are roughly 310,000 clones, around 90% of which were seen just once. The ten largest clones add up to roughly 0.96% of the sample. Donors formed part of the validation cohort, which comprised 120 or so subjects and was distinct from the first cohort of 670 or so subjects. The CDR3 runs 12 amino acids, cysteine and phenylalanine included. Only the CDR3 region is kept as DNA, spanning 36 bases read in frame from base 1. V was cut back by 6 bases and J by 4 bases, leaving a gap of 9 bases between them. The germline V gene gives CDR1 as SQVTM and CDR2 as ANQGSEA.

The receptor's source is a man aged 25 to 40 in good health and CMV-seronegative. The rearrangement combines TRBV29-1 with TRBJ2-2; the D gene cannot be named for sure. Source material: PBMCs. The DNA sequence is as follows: TGCAGCGTAAGTGCGGTCACCGGGGAGCTGTTTTTT. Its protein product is CSVSAVTGELFF.